The following is a T cell receptor (beta chain) sequence with its context. Its antigen is unknown. Germline V gene data show CDR1 as LNHDA and CDR2 as SQIVND (reference sequence). V was cut by 6 bases and J by 2 bases, with 13 bases left in between. The CDR3 spans 15 residues. This specimen belongs to a study of T cell responses to AZD1222 COVID-19 vaccine. Study conclusions and caveats: Per reports, nearly half of all spike-specific TCRs target regions that are unmutated in variants. Only six people who got AZD1222 tested seropositive at baseline.

The repertoire was sequenced with immunoSEQ multiplex PCR; TCRdb's copy has only in-frame clones and lacks some. The sample lists 98,000 or so clones; 86% were seen once. The receptor's source is an adult who received the MenACWY meningococcal vaccine as a control. The chain employs TRBV19 and TRBJ1-4; D gene uncertain. This material consisted of peripheral blood, taken 28 days after the second dose of the MenACWY control vaccine. CDR3 protein: CASRATRRTNEKLFF. Written as DNA, the CDR3 is TGTGCCAGTAGGGCAACAAGGCGGACTAATGAAAAACTGTTTTTT.